This T cell receptor beta chain was identified in a study of blood T cell repertoires in COVID-19. Study overall: Samples came from the United States, Italy and Spain, spanning acute and convalescent COVID-19. In each case, the material was cDNA or gDNA derived from T cells, B-cell-depleted T cells, or PBMCs.

Clones were read by immunoSEQ multiplex PCR, and TCRdb kept only the in-frame ones, dropping some. This sample has a few hundred thousand clones; 80% to 90% occur once, and the top ten carry about 3%. CDR1 KGHDR and CDR2 SFDVKD come from the germline V gene. J gave up 1 base and V 5 bases, and 5 bases lay outside the gene matches. The CDR3 covers 15 residues. The source material was peripheral blood. The chain links TRBV24-1 to TRBJ1-1, with 8 nucleotides matching TRBD1. The receptor was derived from a woman aged 25 to 39 with active or convalescent COVID-19. The CDR3 DNA reads as TGTGCCACCAGTGGAAATGACAGGGGGAACACTGAAGCTTTCTTT. Protein: CATSGNDRGNTEAFF.